This T cell receptor beta chain was recorded in a study of blood T cell repertoires in COVID-19. How the authors handled the data: Estimation of nucleated cell counts relied on the amplification of reference gene primers. The repertoire was sequenced with immunoSEQ multiplex PCR; TCRdb's copy has only in-frame clones and lacks some. The V and J calls and clone size are taken from that table; D and trimming were inferred from the DNA. The data contain about 340,000 clones, around nine tenths of them singletons. Germline V CDR1 and CDR2: MNHEY, SMNVEV (reference sequence). CDR3 length: 14 amino acids. Deletions cut 3 bases from V and 1 base from J, with 9 bases between.

The chain carries TRBV27 and TRBJ1-1; possibly TRBD1 for D (6 bases). The sample comprised peripheral blood. The sequence came from a woman between 55 and 75 years old with COVID-19, enrolled during active disease. This chain's CDR3 is CASSFSRGNTEAFF. DNA of the CDR3: TGTGCCAGCAGTTTTTCCAGGGGGAACACTGAAGCTTTCTTT.